The following is a T cell receptor beta chain sequence with its context. The data were taken from a study of blood T cell repertoires in COVID-19. In the study overall: T cells, B-cell-depleted T cells, or PBMCs supplied cDNA or gDNA.

The V end lost 0 bases, the J end lost 4 bases, and 13 bases lay between the germline ends. The CDR3 totals 15 residues. CDR1 is SGDLS and CDR2 is YYNGEE in the germline V gene. Profiled with immunoSEQ multiplex PCR; TCRdb holds only in-frame clones, not every one. The sample records roughly 150,000 clones, around 84% being singletons. The sequenced sample consisted of PBMCs or T cells enriched from blood (not recorded which). The chain recombines TRBV9 with TRBJ1-2; D ambiguous. The sequence derives from a man aged 40-55 years who had recovered from COVID-19. CDR3 loop: CASSVGGELRYGYTF. Written as DNA, the CDR3 is TGTGCCAGCAGCGTAGGGGGAGAACTCCGCTATGGCTACACCTTC.